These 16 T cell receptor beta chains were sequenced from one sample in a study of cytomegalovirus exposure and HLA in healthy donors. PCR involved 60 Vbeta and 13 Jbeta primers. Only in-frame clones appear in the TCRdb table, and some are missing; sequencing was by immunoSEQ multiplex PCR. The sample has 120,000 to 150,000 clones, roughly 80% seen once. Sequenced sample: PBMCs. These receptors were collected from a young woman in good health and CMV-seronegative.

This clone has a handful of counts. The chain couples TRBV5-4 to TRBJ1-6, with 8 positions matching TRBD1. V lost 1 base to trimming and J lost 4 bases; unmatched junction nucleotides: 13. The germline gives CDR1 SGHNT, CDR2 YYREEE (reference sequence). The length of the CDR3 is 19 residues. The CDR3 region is CASSLRQGFREAYNSPLHF. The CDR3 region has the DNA TGTGCCAGCAGCTTGCGACAGGGGTTTAGAGAGGCATATAATTCACCCCTCCACTTT.

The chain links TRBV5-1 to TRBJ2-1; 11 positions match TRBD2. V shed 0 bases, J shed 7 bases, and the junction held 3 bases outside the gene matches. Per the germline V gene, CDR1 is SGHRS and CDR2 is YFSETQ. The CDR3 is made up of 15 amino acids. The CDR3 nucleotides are TGCGCCAGCAGCTTGGGGACTAGCGGGTGGAATGAGCAGTTCTTC. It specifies CASSLGTSGWNEQFF.

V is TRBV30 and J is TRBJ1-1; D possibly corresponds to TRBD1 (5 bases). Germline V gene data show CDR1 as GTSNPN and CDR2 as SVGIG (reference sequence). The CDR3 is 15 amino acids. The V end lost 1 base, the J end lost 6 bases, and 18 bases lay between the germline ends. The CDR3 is CAWSGVKGVGAEAFF. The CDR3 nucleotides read TGTGCCTGGAGTGGGGTCAAAGGGGTTGGGGCTGAAGCTTTCTTT.

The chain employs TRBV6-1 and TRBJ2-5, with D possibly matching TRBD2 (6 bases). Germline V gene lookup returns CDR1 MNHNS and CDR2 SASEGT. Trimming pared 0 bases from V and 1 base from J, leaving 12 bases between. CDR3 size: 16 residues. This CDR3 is CASSEAEGMGQETQYF. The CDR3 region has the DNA TGTGCCAGCAGTGAAGCGGAGGGGATGGGCCAAGAGACCCAGTACTTC.

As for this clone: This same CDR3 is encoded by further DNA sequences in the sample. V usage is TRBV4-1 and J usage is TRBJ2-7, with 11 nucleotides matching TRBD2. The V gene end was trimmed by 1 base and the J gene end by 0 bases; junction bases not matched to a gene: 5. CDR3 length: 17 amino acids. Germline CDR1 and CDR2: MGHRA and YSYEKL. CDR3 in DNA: TGCGCCAGCAGCCAAGGACTAGCGGGGCCCTACTCCTACGAGCAGTACTTC. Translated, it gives CASSQGLAGPYSYEQYF.

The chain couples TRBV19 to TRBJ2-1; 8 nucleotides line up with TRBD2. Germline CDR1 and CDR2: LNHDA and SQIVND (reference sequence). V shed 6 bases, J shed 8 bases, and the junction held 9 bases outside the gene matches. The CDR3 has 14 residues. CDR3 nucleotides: TGTGCCAGTAGCGAGTCGGGGGGGGCCTATGAGCAGTTCTTC. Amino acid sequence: CASSESGGAYEQFF.

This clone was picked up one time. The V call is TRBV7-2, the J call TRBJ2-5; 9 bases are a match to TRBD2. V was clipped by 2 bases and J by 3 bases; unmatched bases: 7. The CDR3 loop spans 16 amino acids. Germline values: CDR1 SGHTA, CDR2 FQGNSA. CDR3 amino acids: CASSLLSASGEETQYF. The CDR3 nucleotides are TGTGCCAGCAGCTTACTTAGCGCTAGCGGGGAAGAGACCCAGTACTTC. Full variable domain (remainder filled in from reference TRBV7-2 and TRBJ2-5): GAGVSQSPSNKVTEKGKDVELRCDPISGHTALYWYRQSLGQGLEFLIYFQGNSAPDKSGLPSDRFSAERTGGSVSTLTIQRTQQEDSAVYLCASSLLSASGEETQYFGPGTRLLVL.

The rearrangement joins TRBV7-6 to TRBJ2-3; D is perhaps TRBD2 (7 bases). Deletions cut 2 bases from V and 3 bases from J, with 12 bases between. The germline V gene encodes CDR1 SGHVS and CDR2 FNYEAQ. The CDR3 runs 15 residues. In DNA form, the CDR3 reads TGTGCCAGCAGCTTAAAAGGGAGGGGGACAGATACGCAGTATTTT. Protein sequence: CASSLKGRGTDTQYF.

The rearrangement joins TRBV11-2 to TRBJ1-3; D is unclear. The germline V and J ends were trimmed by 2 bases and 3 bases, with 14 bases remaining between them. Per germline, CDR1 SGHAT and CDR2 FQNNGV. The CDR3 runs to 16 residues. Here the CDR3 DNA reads TGTGCCAGCAGCTTAAATTCACAGAATGTTGGAAACACCATATATTTT. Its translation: CASSLNSQNVGNTIYF.

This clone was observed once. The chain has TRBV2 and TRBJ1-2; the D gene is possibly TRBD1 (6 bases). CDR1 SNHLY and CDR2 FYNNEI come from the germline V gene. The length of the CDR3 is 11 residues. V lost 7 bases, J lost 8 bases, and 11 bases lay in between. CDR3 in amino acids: CASTKRGGYTF. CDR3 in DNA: TGTGCCAGCACCAAAAGGGGGGGCTACACCTTC.

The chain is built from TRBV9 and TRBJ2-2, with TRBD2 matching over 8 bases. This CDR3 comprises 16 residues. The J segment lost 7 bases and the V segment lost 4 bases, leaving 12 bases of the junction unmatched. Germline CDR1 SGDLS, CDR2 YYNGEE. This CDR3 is CASSLAGGSLSGELFF. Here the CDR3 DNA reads TGTGCCAGCAGCCTGGCGGGGGGCTCTCTTAGCGGGGAGCTGTTTTTT.

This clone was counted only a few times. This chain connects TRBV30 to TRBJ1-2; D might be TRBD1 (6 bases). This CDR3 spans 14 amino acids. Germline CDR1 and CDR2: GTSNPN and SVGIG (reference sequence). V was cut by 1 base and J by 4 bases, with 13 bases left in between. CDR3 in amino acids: CAWSADSFTYGYTF. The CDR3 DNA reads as TGTGCCTGGAGTGCGGACAGTTTTACCTATGGCTACACCTTC.

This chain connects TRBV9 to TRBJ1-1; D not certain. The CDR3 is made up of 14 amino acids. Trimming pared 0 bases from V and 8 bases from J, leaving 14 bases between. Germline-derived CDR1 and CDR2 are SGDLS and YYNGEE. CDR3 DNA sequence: TGTGCCAGCAGCGTAGCTACGTCTCCAAAAGAAGCTTTCTTT. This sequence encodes CASSVATSPKEAFF.

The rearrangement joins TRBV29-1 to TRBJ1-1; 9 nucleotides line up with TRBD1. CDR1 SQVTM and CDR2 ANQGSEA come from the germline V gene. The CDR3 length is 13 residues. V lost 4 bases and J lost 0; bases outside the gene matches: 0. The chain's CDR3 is CSVGTGVNTEAFF. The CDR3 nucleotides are TGCAGCGTTGGGACAGGGGTGAACACTGAAGCTTTCTTT.

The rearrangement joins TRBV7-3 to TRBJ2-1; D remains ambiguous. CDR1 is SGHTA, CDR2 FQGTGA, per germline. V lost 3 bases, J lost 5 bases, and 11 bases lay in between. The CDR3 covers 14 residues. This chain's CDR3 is CASSFTSDHNEQFF. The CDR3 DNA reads TGTGCCAGCAGCTTCACGAGCGACCACAATGAGCAGTTCTTC.

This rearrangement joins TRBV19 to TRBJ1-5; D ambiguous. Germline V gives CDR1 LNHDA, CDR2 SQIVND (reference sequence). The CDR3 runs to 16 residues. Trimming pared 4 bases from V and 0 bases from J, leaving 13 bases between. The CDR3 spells CASSRAGLYSNQPQHF. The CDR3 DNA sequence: TGTGCCAGTAGTAGGGCAGGATTGTATAGCAATCAGCCCCAGCATTTT.